This T cell receptor (beta chain) stems from a study of T cell responses to AZD1222 COVID-19 vaccine. Generated by immunoSEQ multiplex PCR, the TCRdb table keeps only in-frame clones and is missing some. The sample has about 140,000 clones, around 88% seen once. The CDR3 has 13 residues. CDR1 SGHNT and CDR2 YENEEA come from the germline V gene. Trimming took off 6 bases at V and 4 bases at J, with 12 bases between the two ends. Overall study findings and caveats: Spike-wide coverage was observed for vaccine-associated CD4 TCRs, with dominant responses at 160-218 and 743-854. Donors were chiefly white British, with a greater number of females, and clonal diversity was perhaps underestimated.

Turning to this clone: Its antigen is not known.

The chain uses TRBV11-3 and TRBJ2-5; D gene uncertain. Here the sequenced sample was peripheral blood, taken on day 0 of AZD1222 vaccination. The sequence derives from an adult in good health. This CDR3 is CASSSERGETQYF. The DNA for the CDR3 is TGTGCCAGCAGTTCCGAAAGAGGAGAGACCCAGTACTTC.